This T cell receptor beta chain was obtained from a study of PD-L1 blockade in urothelial cancer. Study information: About 85% of the roughly 29 patients were men who had bladder-origin urothelial cancer. T cells numbered a median of around 140,000 in the blood samples.

In the case of this clone: Its cognate antigen is unknown.

The CDR3 contains 17 residues. CDR1 is SEHNR and CDR2 is FQNEAQ in the germline V gene (reference sequence). The V end was cut by 1 base, the J end by 2 bases, with 15 bases between. Regarding the study as a whole: At 3 weeks on treatment, tumor-associated clones expanded more with durable benefit.

Clones were sequenced by immunoSEQ multiplex PCR, and TCRdb holds only the in-frame ones, with some missing. The repertoire holds fewer than 40,000 clones, around nine tenths seen once, with roughly 8% in the top ten. This specimen consisted of PBMCs, obtained around atezolizumab (anti-PD-L1) treatment. The chain uses TRBV7-9 and TRBJ1-5, with a tentative D call TRBD1 (5 bases). This clonotype originated in a man between 65 and 79 years old with urothelial cancer. CDR3 sequence reads: CASSLERGRAGNQPQHF. Here the CDR3 DNA reads TGTGCCAGCAGCTTAGAAAGGGGCAGGGCCGGCAATCAGCCCCAGCATTTT.